Each of the 12 T cell receptor beta chains below was sequenced from the same sample in a study of T cells in tumors after PD-1 blockade. Sequencing was performed with immunoSEQ multiplex PCR; in TCRdb, only in-frame clones are kept and a portion is missing. Altogether approximately 47,000 clones are present, approximately 79% being singletons, with the ten largest covering about 9%. The specimen comprised PBMCs, sampled before anti-PD-1 therapy. The receptors were gathered from a human donor with advanced basal cell or squamous cell carcinoma (not recorded which).

A note on this clone: The same CDR3 can be traced to other DNA sequences in this sample. The chain joins TRBV24-1 to TRBJ2-1, with TRBD2 as a possible D gene (6 bases). The germline gives CDR1 KGHDR, CDR2 SFDVKD. Deletions cut 4 bases from V and 4 bases from J, with 19 bases between. This CDR3 is 17 amino acids long. The CDR3 region is CATSDSRRGKIYNEQFF. The CDR3 bases are TGTGCCACCAGTGACAGCCGGCGGGGAAAAATTTACAATGAGCAGTTCTTC.

The chain employs TRBV3-1 (or the pseudogene TRBV3-2) and TRBJ2-1; TRBD1 aligns across 7 bases. The junction had 2 bases not matched to a gene; V was cut back by 4 bases and J by 2 bases. There are 14 residues in the CDR3. Germline V gene lookup returns CDR1 LGHDT and CDR2 YNNKEL (reference sequence). The CDR3 is CASSLGTAYNEQFF. CDR3 coding DNA: TGTGCCAGCAGCCTGGGGACAGCCTACAATGAGCAGTTCTTC.

The V gene is TRBV6-6, the J gene TRBJ2-3; 13 bases align to TRBD2. The germline CDR1 and CDR2 sequences are MNHNY and SVGAGI (reference sequence). Trimming cost V 2 bases and J 4 bases; bases outside gene matches: 3. The CDR3 sequence is 16 residues long. The CDR3 DNA reads as TGTGCCAGCAGTTACGGACTAGCGGGAGTTCCAGATACGCAGTATTTT. This codes for CASSYGLAGVPDTQYF.

CDR3 coding DNA: TGTGCCAGTAGTCCGATGACAGGGACCCTAAGGGAGCAGTACTTC. It specifies CASSPMTGTLREQYF. The genes are TRBV19 and TRBJ2-7; the match to TRBD1 covers 7 bases. Looked up from germline, CDR1 is LNHDA and CDR2 is SQIVND (reference sequence). J gave up 7 bases and V 5 bases, and 14 bases lay outside the gene matches. The CDR3 has 15 amino acids.

This chain links TRBV9 with TRBJ1-3; D gene ambiguous. Trimming stripped 4 bases from V and 3 bases from J, with 8 bases between. Germline CDR1 and CDR2: SGDLS and YYNGEE. CDR3 length: 13 residues. CDR3 DNA sequence: TGTGCCAGCAGCCCTCCCAGTGGAAACACCATATATTTT. Encoded protein: CASSPPSGNTIYF. The whole variable domain, filled in from reference TRBV9 and TRBJ1-3, reads DSGVTQTPKHLITATGQRVTLRCSPRSGDLSVYWYQQSLDQGLQFLIQYYNGEERAKGNILERFSAQQFPDLHSELNLSSLELGDSALYFCASSPPSGNTIYFGEGSWLTVV.

This CDR3 reads CASKMDGPSQKLFF. DNA for the CDR3: TGTGCCAGCAAAATGGACGGGCCCAGCCAAAAACTGTTTTTT. The rearrangement joins TRBV2 to TRBJ1-4; D ambiguous. Between the trimmed V and J ends, which lost 7 bases and 9 bases, there was a span of 18 bases. Germline V gives CDR1 SNHLY, CDR2 FYNNEI. The CDR3 has 14 residues.

The chain uses TRBV5-1 and TRBJ1-2; D gene unclear. Per germline, CDR1 SGHRS and CDR2 YFSETQ. The length of the CDR3 is 12 residues. V lost 1 base and J 8 bases, leaving 9 bases between the germline ends. CDR3 sequence reads: CASSLNRLGYTF. The CDR3 region has the DNA TGCGCCAGCAGCTTGAACAGATTGGGCTACACCTTC.

This sequence joins TRBV24-1 and TRBJ2-3; D may be TRBD1 (6 bases). The CDR3 sequence is 16 residues long. V shed 4 bases and J shed 0 bases, with 13 bases lying between them. CDR1 is KGHDR, CDR2 SFDVKD, per germline. In DNA, the CDR3 is TGTGCCACCAGTGACCCGGACAGAAAGAGCACAGATACGCAGTATTTT. Its translation is CATSDPDRKSTDTQYF.

This chain uses TRBV7-9 with TRBJ2-5, with 9 bases aligning to TRBD2. The V and J ends lost 2 bases and 3 bases, in that order; junction bases with no gene match: 1. The CDR3 spans 14 residues. Germline CDR1 and CDR2: SEHNR and FQNEAQ (reference sequence). This CDR3 reads CASSLLAGKETQYF. Here the CDR3 DNA reads TGTGCCAGCAGCTTACTAGCGGGAAAAGAGACCCAGTACTTC.

This chain joins TRBV3-1 (or the pseudogene TRBV3-2) and TRBJ2-1; D remains unclear. This CDR3 contains 13 residues. V dropped 1 base and J dropped 6 bases, with 7 bases sitting between them. Germline V lookup: CDR1 LGHDT, CDR2 YNNKEL (reference sequence). The CDR3 DNA sequence: TGTGCCAGCAGCCAAGGGTTCTCCAATGAGCAGTTCTTC. This encodes CASSQGFSNEQFF.

This rearrangement joins TRBV3-1 (or the pseudogene TRBV3-2) to TRBJ2-7; D may correspond to TRBD1 or TRBD2 (5 bases each). Per germline, CDR1 LGHDT and CDR2 YNNKEL (reference sequence). This CDR3 spans 15 amino acids. V lost 1 base and J 0 bases, leaving 10 bases between the germline ends. CDR3 bases: TGTGCCAGCAGCCAAGGGGTCGGGGCCTCCTACGAGCAGTACTTC. Translated, it gives CASSQGVGASYEQYF.

The genes are TRBV19 and TRBJ1-1; tentatively, D is TRBD1 (5 bases). CDR1 is LNHDA, CDR2 SQIVND, per germline (reference sequence). Between the trimmed V and J ends, which lost 5 bases and 5 bases, there was a span of 18 bases. The CDR3 is made up of 15 amino acids. CDR3 nucleotide sequence: TGTGCCAGTAGTTCTCCCGCCGGGACCAATACTGAAGCTTTCTTT. The encoded protein is CASSSPAGTNTEAFF.